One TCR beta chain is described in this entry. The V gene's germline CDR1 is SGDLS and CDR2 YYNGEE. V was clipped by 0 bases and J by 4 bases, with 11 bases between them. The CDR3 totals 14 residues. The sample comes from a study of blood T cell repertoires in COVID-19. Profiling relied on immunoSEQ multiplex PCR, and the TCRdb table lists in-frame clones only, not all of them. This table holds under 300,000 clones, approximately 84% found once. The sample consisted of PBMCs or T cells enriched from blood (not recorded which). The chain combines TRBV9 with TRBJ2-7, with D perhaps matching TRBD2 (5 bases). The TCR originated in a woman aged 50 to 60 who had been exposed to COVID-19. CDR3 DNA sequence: TGTGCCAGCAGCGTAGGTGGAGGCGGGTACGAGCAGTACTTC. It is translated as CASSVGGGGYEQYF.